The 27 T cell receptor beta chains given below trace back to one sample, sequenced in a study of radiation and T cells in renal cell carcinoma. Time point of the sample: baseline pretreatment blood. As for treatment: 15 Gy SBRT to primary tumor, nephrectomy 4 weeks later. Sequencing used immunoSEQ multiplex PCR; TCRdb keeps in-frame clones, though not all of them. The profile covers 130,000 or so clones, with 70% to 90% appearing a single time and around 12% taken by the ten largest. This specimen was blood, taken from a patient whose treatment included radiotherapy and nephrectomy. Source of these receptors: a woman between 45 and 60 years old with renal cell carcinoma.

The J gene is TRBJ2-2, the V gene TRBV5-4, with D uncertain. The germline CDR1 and CDR2 sequences are SGHNT and YYREEE (reference sequence). Deletions cut 4 bases from V and 1 base from J, with 11 bases between. CDR3 length: 15 amino acids. For the CDR3, the DNA is TGTGCCAGCAGCCCTGGAGCCAGGAACACCGGGGAGCTGTTTTTT. Translation: CASSPGARNTGELFF.

The chain combines TRBV20-1 with TRBJ1-4, with D unresolved. CDR1 is DFQATT and CDR2 is SNEGSKA in the germline V gene (reference sequence). V lost 6 bases, J lost 7 bases, and 9 bases lay in between. The CDR3 is 11 residues long. CDR3 DNA: TGCAGTGCCCGGAGGTCTGAAAAACTGTTTTTT. This gives the protein CSARRSEKLFF.

The V and J genes are TRBV9 and TRBJ2-3, with D unresolved. The length of the CDR3 is 15 residues. Germline CDR1 reads SGDLS; CDR2 reads YYNGEE. Trimming pared 0 bases from V and 0 bases from J, leaving 8 bases between. CDR3 sequence (DNA): TGTGCCAGCAGCGTAGAAATCACTAGCACAGATACGCAGTATTTT. Amino acids: CASSVEITSTDTQYF.

This chain connects TRBV7-8 to TRBJ1-2; no clear D. The CDR3 loop spans 14 amino acids. Germline assignment: CDR1 SGHVS and CDR2 FQNEAQ. Trimming cost V 1 base and J 0 bases, with 6 bases left between them. The DNA for the CDR3 is TGTGCCAGCAGCTTAGTCCGGGCTAACTATGGCTACACCTTC. Amino acids: CASSLVRANYGYTF.

The rearrangement uses TRBV11-2 and TRBJ2-5; weak D call: TRBD2 (6 bases). Germline V gene lookup returns CDR1 SGHAT and CDR2 FQNNGV. Trimming took off 2 bases at V and 9 bases at J, with 19 bases between the two ends. The CDR3 loop spans 15 amino acids. The CDR3 loop reads CASSLNRDSWNPQYF. The DNA of the CDR3 is TGTGCCAGCAGCTTAAATAGGGACTCATGGAATCCCCAGTACTTC.

This clone appeared a single time. The gene calls are TRBV5-1 and TRBJ2-3; TRBD1 matches at 8 bases. The CDR3 length is 16 residues. V shed 4 bases, J shed 0 bases, and the junction held 7 bases outside the gene matches. Germline CDR1 reads SGHRS; CDR2 reads YFSETQ. DNA of the CDR3: TGCGCCAGCAGCCTTGACGGACAGGGTAGCACAGATACGCAGTATTTT. Encoded protein: CASSLDGQGSTDTQYF.

This chain joins TRBV7-9 and TRBJ2-5; 8 bases are a match to TRBD1. The CDR3 loop spans 17 amino acids. The V gene's germline CDR1 is SEHNR and CDR2 FQNEAQ (reference sequence). The V segment lost 5 bases and the J segment 5 bases; nucleotides outside the gene matches: 16. CDR3 in amino acids: CASSPLGGRGRVETQYF. The CDR3 region has the DNA TGTGCCAGCAGCCCCCTGGGAGGCAGGGGGCGCGTGGAGACCCAGTACTTC.

V gene TRBV19 combines with J gene TRBJ1-6, with a weak D call TRBD1 (6 bases). With 3 bases removed from V and 0 bases from J, the gap between germline ends came to 12 bases. Germline CDR1 LNHDA, CDR2 SQIVND (reference sequence). The CDR3 is 17 amino acids. The CDR3 DNA follows: TGTGCCAGTAGTATTAGAGGGGGATCCTCCTATAATTCACCCCTCCACTTT. Translated: CASSIRGGSSYNSPLHF.

This clone was seen once. This chain connects TRBV13 to TRBJ2-2, with 7 nucleotides matching TRBD2. Germline V gives CDR1 PRHDT, CDR2 FYEKMQ (reference sequence). The ends lost 1 base at V and 0 bases at J; junction bases unmatched: 5. This CDR3 has 17 residues. The DNA of the CDR3 is TGTGCCAGCAGCTTAGTCACTAGCGTCTCGAACACCGGGGAGCTGTTTTTT. The encoded protein is CASSLVTSVSNTGELFF. The variable domain in full, completed from reference TRBV13 and TRBJ2-2, reads AAGVIQSPRHLIKEKRETATLKCYPIPRHDTVYWYQQGPGQDPQFLISFYEKMQSDKGSIPDRFSAQQFSDYHSELNMSSLELGDSALYFCASSLVTSVSNTGELFFGEGSRLTVL.

The chain is built from TRBV6-5 and TRBJ2-7, with a weak D call TRBD2 (7 bases). This CDR3 is 14 amino acids long. Trimming cost V 7 bases and J 2 bases, with 15 bases left between them. The V gene's germline CDR1 is MNHEY and CDR2 SVGAGI. The CDR3 loop reads CASKLGGAPYEQYF. CDR3 nucleotides: TGTGCCAGCAAACTTGGGGGGGCGCCCTACGAGCAGTACTTC.

This chain links TRBV7-6 with TRBJ2-1, with 9 bases that match TRBD2. The CDR3 loop spans 15 amino acids. CDR1 and CDR2 (germline): SGHVS, FNYEAQ. V dropped 0 bases and J dropped 6; count of bases not matched to a gene: 3. The CDR3 nucleotides read TGTGCCAGCAGCTTAGCCAGCGGGGGGTCCAATGAGCAGTTCTTC. Its protein is CASSLASGGSNEQFF.

The chain recombines TRBV7-2 with TRBJ1-5; D might be TRBD1 (5 bases). CDR1 is SGHTA and CDR2 is FQGNSA in the germline V gene. V was cut by 5 bases and J by 2 bases, with 16 bases left in between. This CDR3 spans 16 amino acids. The CDR3 spells CASSRDRGGRNQPQHF. In DNA form, the CDR3 reads TGTGCCAGCAGCCGGGACCGGGGGGGACGCAATCAGCCCCAGCATTTT. Based on the CDR3 plus reference TRBV7-2 and TRBJ1-5, the full variable domain is GAGVSQSPSNKVTEKGKDVELRCDPISGHTALYWYRQSLGQGLEFLIYFQGNSAPDKSGLPSDRFSAERTGGSVSTLTIQRTQQEDSAVYLCASSRDRGGRNQPQHFGDGTRLSIL.

CDR3 residues: CASSRQELYNQPQHF. The CDR3 nucleotides read TGTGCCAGCAGCCGACAGGAACTCTACAATCAGCCCCAGCATTTT. The chain recombines TRBV7-2 with TRBJ1-5; a weak D match, TRBD1 (6 bases). V lost 5 bases, J lost 3 bases, and 14 bases lay in between. CDR1 is SGHTA and CDR2 is FQGNSA in the germline V gene. There are 15 residues in the CDR3.

This rearrangement joins TRBV6-6 to TRBJ1-5; D is unresolved. Trimming cost V 6 bases and J 2 bases, with 8 bases left between them. The CDR3 extends over 13 amino acids. CDR1 and CDR2 (germline): MNHNY, SVGAGI (reference sequence). The CDR3 region is CASSPSGNQPQHF. DNA for the CDR3: TGTGCCAGCAGCCCTTCTGGCAATCAGCCCCAGCATTTT.

The chain couples TRBV20-1 to TRBJ1-2, with D unclear. Germline-derived CDR1 and CDR2 are DFQATT and SNEGSKA (reference sequence). The CDR3 has 10 amino acids. V was clipped by 6 bases and J by 2 bases, with 4 bases between them. CDR3 in amino acids: CSAWNYGYTF. The CDR3 region has the DNA TGCAGTGCCTGGAACTATGGCTACACCTTC.

J is TRBJ1-2 and V is TRBV12-5, with a possible D match to TRBD1 (5 bases). CDR1 LGHNT and CDR2 FRNRAP come from the germline V gene. Trimming took 0 bases from V and 5 from J, leaving 10 bases between them. CDR3 length: 14 amino acids. The CDR3 protein is CASGLVGVEYGYTF. The DNA of the CDR3 is TGTGCTAGTGGTTTGGTAGGGGTTGAATATGGCTACACCTTC.

J is TRBJ1-2 and V is TRBV27; the D is unclear. This CDR3 region has 14 residues. The germline V gene has CDR1 MNHEY and CDR2 SMNVEV (reference sequence). V gave up 1 base and J gave up 2 bases, with 8 bases separating them. CDR3 bases: TGTGCCAGCAGTTTATACAGCCAGAACTATGGCTACACCTTC. Its protein is CASSLYSQNYGYTF.

The CDR3 reads CAWSIGGAGRGYTF. The CDR3 coding sequence is TGTGCCTGGAGTATAGGGGGAGCCGGAAGGGGCTACACCTTC. The J gene is TRBJ1-2, the V gene TRBV30, with D perhaps matching TRBD1 (6 bases). The V end lost 2 bases, the J end lost 8 bases, and 18 bases lay between the germline ends. The germline gives CDR1 GTSNPN, CDR2 SVGIG (reference sequence). The CDR3 is made up of 14 amino acids.

This chain links TRBV5-1 with TRBJ2-2, with 10 bases that match TRBD1. Germline CDR1 SGHRS, CDR2 YFSETQ. The CDR3 loop spans 16 amino acids. The ends lost 2 bases at V and 4 bases at J; junction bases unmatched: 5. The CDR3 bases are TGCGCCAGCAGCTTAGACAGGGGGCTCGGCACCGGGGAGCTGTTTTTT. It yields the protein CASSLDRGLGTGELFF.

The chain employs TRBV7-6 and TRBJ2-3, with 15 bases fitting TRBD2. V lost 5 bases to trimming and J lost 8 bases; unmatched junction nucleotides: 5. The germline gives CDR1 SGHVS, CDR2 FNYEAQ. This CDR3 region has 15 residues. The CDR3 spells CASSGTSGGPPTQYF. The CDR3 DNA sequence: TGTGCCAGCAGCGGGACTAGCGGGGGGCCTCCTACGCAGTATTTT.

The V and J genes are TRBV19 and TRBJ1-1, with D unresolved. This CDR3 contains 13 residues. V was cut by 7 bases and J by 0 bases, with 9 bases left in between. Germline V gene data show CDR1 as LNHDA and CDR2 as SQIVND (reference sequence). This chain's CDR3 is CASKQLLNTEAFF. CDR3 coding DNA: TGTGCCAGTAAACAGCTCCTGAACACTGAAGCTTTCTTT.

This chain joins TRBV4-3 and TRBJ2-3, with D possibly being TRBD2 (5 bases). CDR3 size: 20 residues. Germline assignment: CDR1 LGHNA and CDR2 YSLEER. V lost 0 bases and J lost 1, with 23 bases in between. Written as DNA, the CDR3 is TGCGCCAGCAGCCAAGATTCCACAAGATCCGGGGTGTGGGGCACAGATACGCAGTATTTT. This translates into CASSQDSTRSGVWGTDTQYF.

V usage is TRBV5-1 and J usage is TRBJ1-1; 11 bases fit TRBD1. CDR1 and CDR2 from the germline V gene are SGHRS and YFSETQ. V lost 3 bases and J lost 6; bases outside the gene matches: 4. The CDR3 totals 14 residues. CDR3 nucleotide sequence: TGCGCCAGCAGCTGGGGACAGGGGGAACCTGAAGCTTTCTTT. It yields the protein CASSWGQGEPEAFF. Looking up the rest from reference TRBV5-1 and TRBJ1-1 gives the full variable domain: KAGVTQTPRYLIKTRGQQVTLSCSPISGHRSVSWYQQTPGQGLQFLFEYFSETQRNKGNFPGRFSGRQFSNSRSEMNVSTLELGDSALYLCASSWGQGEPEAFFGQGTRLTVV.

The chain recombines TRBV5-4 with TRBJ2-4, with D tentatively TRBD1 (5 bases). V was cut by 2 bases and J by 0 bases, with 12 bases left in between. Germline assignment: CDR1 SGHNT and CDR2 YYREEE (reference sequence). The length of the CDR3 is 16 residues. The CDR3 nucleotides are TGTGCCAGCAGCTTCCCTTCGACAGAAGCCAAAAACATTCAGTACTTC. Its protein product is CASSFPSTEAKNIQYF.

The chain uses TRBV5-4 and TRBJ2-1; 12 bases map to TRBD2. CDR1 is SGHNT, CDR2 YYREEE, per germline (reference sequence). V lost 3 bases, J lost 0 bases, and 7 bases stayed unmatched. The CDR3 runs to 18 residues. CDR3: CASSSLAGGPSSYNEQFF. CDR3 coding DNA: TGTGCCAGCAGCTCACTAGCGGGGGGCCCCTCCTCCTACAATGAGCAGTTCTTC. The variable domain in full, with the rest retrieved from reference TRBV5-4 and TRBJ2-1, is ETGVTQSPTHLIKTRGQQVTLRCSSQSGHNTVSWYQQALGQGPQFIFQYYREEENGRGNFPPRFSGLQFPNYSSELNVNALELDDSALYLCASSSLAGGPSSYNEQFFGPGTRLTVL.

V and J are TRBV30 and TRBJ1-6; D is possibly TRBD1 (6 bases). This CDR3 is 16 amino acids long. Germline V gene sequence: CDR1 GTSNPN, CDR2 SVGIG (reference sequence). V dropped 0 bases and J dropped 9 bases, with 18 bases sitting between them. CDR3 in amino acids: CAWSVGVQGLGSPLHF. The CDR3 coding sequence is TGTGCCTGGAGTGTAGGGGTGCAGGGGTTAGGTTCACCCCTCCACTTT.

This rearrangement joins TRBV29-1 to TRBJ2-1; tentative D call: TRBD2 (5 bases). The CDR3 loop spans 14 amino acids. Germline V CDR1 and CDR2: SQVTM, ANQGSEA. V lost 3 bases to trimming and J lost 8 bases, with 17 bases between them. CDR3: CSVDFDTRWYEQFF. CDR3 DNA: TGCAGCGTTGATTTTGATACTAGGTGGTATGAGCAGTTCTTC.